Below, 20 T cell receptor beta chains from the same sample are listed, as sequenced in a study of graft-versus-host responses after intestinal transplantation. Their antigens are not known. TCRdb's table, derived via immunoSEQ multiplex PCR, lists solely in-frame clones and lacks some. The sample has some 62,000 clones, approximately 90% seen once. The input for sequencing was unstimulated CD8+ T cells sorted from spleen or lymph node cells, taken before transplant. These receptors were collected from a human donor who was the organ donor for an intestinal transplant.

The chain has TRBV7-9 and TRBJ2-5; 8 nucleotides match TRBD1. Germline V gene data show CDR1 as SEHNR and CDR2 as FQNEAQ (reference sequence). The CDR3 spans 15 residues. With V trimmed by 4 bases and J by 3 bases, 7 bases remained unmatched. The CDR3 region has the DNA TGTGCCAGCAGCTCGCAGGGGGCCTTCGAAGAGACCCAGTACTTC. This gives the protein CASSSQGAFEETQYF.

The chain employs TRBV10-2 and TRBJ2-6; no reliable D call. V lost 1 base, J lost 0 bases, and 13 bases lay in between. The germline V gene encodes CDR1 WSHSY and CDR2 SAAADI. The CDR3 has 18 residues. CDR3 sequence reads: CASSEFQTLSSGANVLTF. The CDR3 DNA is TGCGCCAGCAGTGAGTTCCAGACATTGTCCTCTGGGGCCAACGTCCTGACTTTC.

The genes are TRBV28 and TRBJ1-1; tentative D call: TRBD1 (5 bases). The CDR3 sequence is 13 residues long. V was shortened by 3 bases and J by 5 bases, with 10 bases between the two germline ends. Germline V gene lookup returns CDR1 MDHEN and CDR2 SYDVKM. CDR3 in amino acids: CASSFISGTEAFF. For the CDR3, the DNA is TGTGCCAGCAGTTTTATATCAGGGACTGAAGCTTTCTTT.

The chain uses TRBV5-1 and TRBJ2-1; 12 bases line up with TRBD2. V shed 1 base and J 1 base; nucleotides not matched to a gene: 3. The CDR3 spans 17 residues. CDR1 and CDR2 (germline): SGHRS, YFSETQ. CDR3 coding DNA: TGCGCCAGCAGCTTGACTAGCGGGAGGCCGTCCTACAATGAGCAGTTCTTC. This translates into CASSLTSGRPSYNEQFF.

In this sample, this clone turned up once. The chain is built from TRBV27 and TRBJ1-5; D unclear. CDR3 size: 11 residues. V lost 8 bases, J lost 6 bases, and 8 bases lay in between. The germline CDR1 and CDR2 sequences are MNHEY and SMNVEV (reference sequence). CDR3 nucleotides: TGTGCCAGCGGCCTTTTTCAGCCCCAGCATTTT. This encodes CASGLFQPQHF.

The V and J genes are TRBV19 and TRBJ2-1; possible D gene TRBD2, 5 bases. Per the germline V gene, CDR1 is LNHDA and CDR2 is SQIVND (reference sequence). Between the trimmed V and J ends, which lost 5 bases and 8 bases, there was a span of 13 bases. The CDR3 totals 13 residues. The CDR3 DNA follows: TGTGCCAGTAGTTGGGGTCTAGCAGATGAGCAGTTCTTC. The encoded protein is CASSWGLADEQFF.

The chain recombines TRBV19 with TRBJ2-1; TRBD2 is a possible D gene (5 bases). Trimming cost V 0 bases and J 4 bases, with 13 bases left between them. The CDR3 sequence is 16 residues long. Germline V CDR1 and CDR2: LNHDA, SQIVND (reference sequence). CDR3 sequence reads: CASSIDDLQRYNEQFF. The CDR3 DNA sequence: TGTGCCAGTAGTATAGATGATCTCCAGCGGTACAATGAGCAGTTCTTC.

The chain combines TRBV13 with TRBJ1-5; TRBD1 is a possible D gene (5 bases). The CDR3 extends over 16 amino acids. Trimming pared 6 bases from V and 0 bases from J, leaving 15 bases between. From germline, CDR1 is PRHDT and CDR2 FYEKMQ (reference sequence). The CDR3 sequence: CASRFEMTVSNQPQHF. As DNA, the CDR3 is TGTGCCAGCAGATTCGAAATGACAGTTAGCAATCAGCCCCAGCATTTT.

The chain employs TRBV6-1 and TRBJ1-5, with 9 bases fitting TRBD1. The CDR3 covers 14 residues. V shed 7 bases and J 7 bases; nucleotides not matched to a gene: 8. CDR1 and CDR2 (germline): MNHNS, SASEGT. CDR3 in amino acids: CASTSTGGRQPQHF. In DNA form, the CDR3 reads TGTGCCAGCACATCGACAGGGGGACGCCAGCCCCAGCATTTT.

The chain has TRBV18 and TRBJ2-7, with D maybe TRBD1 (6 bases). Germline values: CDR1 KGHSH, CDR2 LQKENI. With 1 base removed from V and 1 base from J, the gap between germline ends came to 11 bases. The CDR3 consists of 15 residues. The CDR3 sequence is CASSPHREKSYEQYF. The CDR3 DNA reads as TGTGCCAGCTCACCACACAGGGAGAAATCCTACGAGCAGTACTTC.

The chain employs TRBV5-6 and TRBJ2-4; tentatively, D is TRBD2 (6 bases). The CDR3 totals 18 residues. Looked up from germline, CDR1 is SGHDT and CDR2 is YYEEEE. Trimming took 4 bases from V and 6 from J, leaving 26 bases between them. The CDR3 sequence is CASSPGRDQDGIRNIQYF. Written as DNA, the CDR3 is TGTGCCAGCAGCCCCGGGCGGGACCAAGATGGGATAAGAAACATTCAGTACTTC. Full variable domain (remainder filled in from reference TRBV5-6 and TRBJ2-4): DAGVTQSPTHLIKTRGQQVTLRCSPKSGHDTVSWYQQALGQGPQFIFQYYEEEERQRGNFPDRFSGHQFPNYSSELNVNALLLGDSALYLCASSPGRDQDGIRNIQYFGAGTRLSVL.

The genes are TRBV7-2 and TRBJ2-1, with 7 bases lining up with TRBD2. Germline CDR1 and CDR2: SGHTA and FQGNSA. This CDR3 is 15 amino acids long. The trim removed 5 bases at V and 8 bases at J, leaving 12 bases unmatched. CDR3 in DNA: TGTGCCAGCAGCCCCGCCTATGGGAGGGCATATGAGCAGTTCTTC. It translates to CASSPAYGRAYEQFF.

The J gene is TRBJ2-7, the V gene TRBV11-1; 7 bases fit TRBD1. The junction had 9 bases not matched to a gene; V was cut back by 4 bases and J by 3 bases. Germline values: CDR1 SGHAT, CDR2 FQDESV (reference sequence). This CDR3 comprises 15 residues. The CDR3, as DNA: TGTGCCAGCAGCTCAAGGGACAGAGTCTACTACGAGCAGTACTTC. Translated, it gives CASSSRDRVYYEQYF.

The CDR3, as DNA: TGTGCCAGCAGTCCCCTATCTAGCGCACACACAGATACGCAGTATTTT. As protein: CASSPLSSAHTDTQYF. The rearrangement links TRBV28 to TRBJ2-3, with TRBD2 as a possible D gene (6 bases). There are 16 residues in the CDR3. Trimming removed 5 bases at V and 2 bases at J, with 17 bases between. Germline assignment: CDR1 MDHEN and CDR2 SYDVKM.

This sequence joins TRBV7-3 and TRBJ2-3, with TRBD1 matching over 10 bases. The CDR3 is 15 amino acids. V trimming: 5 bases; J trimming: 5 bases; junction bases outside the gene matches: 7. Germline loops: CDR1 SGHTA, CDR2 FQGTGA. The CDR3 loop reads CASSTGTGAEDTQYF. Here the CDR3 DNA reads TGTGCCAGCAGCACCGGGACAGGGGCTGAAGATACGCAGTATTTT.

The rearrangement links TRBV5-6 to TRBJ1-2, with D tentatively TRBD1 (6 bases). V dropped 4 bases and J dropped 8 bases, with 9 bases sitting between them. The length of the CDR3 is 11 residues. In germline, CDR1 is SGHDT, CDR2 YYEEEE. The chain's CDR3 is CASSIQGGYTF. For the CDR3, the DNA is TGTGCCAGCAGCATACAGGGAGGCTACACCTTC.

The genes are TRBV28 and TRBJ2-1; a weak D match, TRBD2 (6 bases). The V end was cut by 3 bases, the J end by 2 bases, with 11 bases between. Germline loops: CDR1 MDHEN, CDR2 SYDVKM. CDR3 length equals 15 residues. The DNA for the CDR3 is TGTGCCAGCAGTTTCCGGGGGAGCCCCTACAATGAGCAGTTCTTC. It codes for CASSFRGSPYNEQFF. The full variable domain, with the rest looked up from reference TRBV28 and TRBJ2-1, is DVKVTQSSRYLVKRTGEKVFLECVQDMDHENMFWYRQDPGLGLRLIYFSYDVKMKEKGDIPEGYSVSREKKERFSLILESASTNQTSMYLCASSFRGSPYNEQFFGPGTRLTVL.

The chain has TRBV6-4 and TRBJ2-3; 8 bases are shared with TRBD1. V trimming: 2 bases; J trimming: 4 bases; junction bases outside the gene matches: 2. Germline CDR1 is MRHNA and CDR2 is SNTAGT. The CDR3 sequence is 14 residues long. The CDR3 DNA follows: TGTGCCAGCAGTGACCAACAGGGGGCAGATACGCAGTATTTT. It translates to CASSDQQGADTQYF.

The V gene is TRBV14, the J gene TRBJ2-5; possible D gene TRBD2, 5 bases. This CDR3 has 13 amino acids. Germline-derived CDR1 and CDR2 are SGHDN and FVKESK. The V and J ends lost 1 base and 5 bases respectively, with 8 bases between them. The CDR3 spells CASSQAGWETQYF. The CDR3 DNA reads TGTGCCAGCAGCCAAGCGGGGTGGGAGACCCAGTACTTC.

The gene calls are TRBV4-1 and TRBJ2-1; D is possibly TRBD2 (6 bases). The CDR3 is 17 amino acids. The V gene's germline CDR1 is MGHRA and CDR2 YSYEKL. V was pared by 2 bases and J by 4 bases, with 18 bases between. As DNA, the CDR3 is TGCGCCAGCAGCCAATCTCCACCGGGACTCTTTTACAATGAGCAGTTCTTC. Amino acid sequence: CASSQSPPGLFYNEQFF.